A selection of T cell receptor beta chains follows, all from one sample in a study of control samples from healthy donors and cancer patients. Clones were read by immunoSEQ multiplex PCR, and TCRdb kept only the in-frame ones, dropping some. This table holds about 83,000 clones, roughly 91% found once. The sequenced sample consisted of blood. These TCRs come from a man aged 30-40 years in good health. Both conserved end residues are trimmed from each CDR3.

J gene | V gene | CDR3 protein
TRBJ1-2 | TRBV28 | ASSFPGNYGYT
TRBJ1-5 | TRBV28 | ASSSQGGSNQPQH
TRBJ2-1 | TRBV6-5 | ASTSWTGGHEQF
TRBJ2-2 | TRBV19 | ASSTPGPGELF
TRBJ2-3 | TRBV6-4 | ASSEAGVGDTQY
TRBJ1-1 | TRBV20-1 | SASIPTEAF
TRBJ1-1 | TRBV12-3/TRBV12-4 | ASSPRQHTEAF
TRBJ1-3 | TRBV4-1 | ASSQGTQTGNTIY
TRBJ2-3 | TRBV14 | ASSQVLSRVGTTDTQY
TRBJ2-7 | TRBV27 | ASSLTDELDEQY
TRBJ2-7 | TRBV3-1/TRBV3-2 | ASSQAGTYEQY
TRBJ1-6 | TRBV4-1 | ASSPGTGNRALH
TRBJ1-1 | TRBV5-5 | ASSPGRKNTEAF
TRBJ2-3 | TRBV7-9 | ASSPTSPGTDTQY
TRBJ2-2 | TRBV18 | ASSPLTDTGELF
TRBJ2-7 | TRBV6-5 | ASRMNYEQY
TRBJ1-2 | TRBV6-5 | ASSYYSNYGYT
TRBJ2-5 | TRBV30 | AWSGGYQETQY
TRBJ1-1 | TRBV27 | ASSLSRYTEAF
TRBJ2-1 | TRBV7-3 | ASSLHPGGQWKQF
TRBJ2-4 | TRBV3-1/TRBV3-2 | ASSQEDLKAKNIQY
TRBJ2-4 | TRBV30 | AWSVQYRRTQY
TRBJ2-6 | TRBV14 | ASSQVGTRANVLT
TRBJ2-3 | TRBV6-5 | ASSYEAAASTDTQY
TRBJ2-3 | TRBV27 | ASNWGLHDTDTQY
TRBJ2-1 | TRBV13 | ASSLGYNEQF
TRBJ2-2 | TRBV5-1 | ASTRTPPNTGELF
TRBJ1-2 | TRBV5-1 | ASSLQTANYGYT
TRBJ2-3 | TRBV7-2 | ASSLYVAGGTDTQY
TRBJ1-1 | TRBV15 | ATSRDWAGKGEAF
TRBJ2-7 | TRBV9 | ASSPRGSPYEQY
TRBJ1-2 | TRBV28 | ASTHQTGGVGNYGYT
TRBJ2-3 | TRBV7-9 | ASSSDSGVWTDTQY
TRBJ1-5 | TRBV6-2/TRBV6-3 | ASSDYRGSSSAQH
TRBJ2-5 | TRBV7-8 | ASSLSRSGETQY
TRBJ1-4 | TRBV5-1 | ASSSGGANEKLF
TRBJ1-3 | TRBV7-9 | ASSQQSSGNTIY
TRBJ2-7 | TRBV6-5 | ASLDLSSYEQY
TRBJ2-7 | TRBV12-3/TRBV12-4 | ASSWREAHEQY
TRBJ2-3 | TRBV2 | ASRELAGLGFPDTQY
TRBJ2-6 | TRBV6-5 | ASRGQGSGANVLT
TRBJ1-2 | TRBV3-1/TRBV3-2 | ASSQDDGRGFGYT
TRBJ2-2 | TRBV5-1 | ASTLGLAGGTGELF
TRBJ2-7 | TRBV6-6 | ASSSPGTGVYEQY
TRBJ2-2 | TRBV13 | ASSRRIAGVTGELF
TRBJ1-2 | TRBV12-3/TRBV12-4 | ASSHRQGYGYT
TRBJ1-5 | TRBV2 | ASDPGSSQPQH
TRBJ2-5 | TRBV3-1/TRBV3-2 | ASSQDQEYQETQY
TRBJ2-2 | TRBV7-2 | ASSLRVELF
TRBJ2-1 | TRBV6-4 | ASSSGIRNEQF